The 14 T cell receptor beta chains below were found in one sample sequenced in a study of identical twins. TCRdb ran MiXCR on the 5' RACE reads and lists one entry per CDR3 protein. The table records 570,000 or so distinct CDR3 sequences, 9.6% of them present only once. The same data also went into a second study, on yellow fever vaccine responses in identical twins.

The sequencing sample was made of PBMCs. The origin of the receptors is a woman aged 18 to 35 in good health.

This sequence joins TRBV10-2 and TRBJ2-1, with TRBD2 matching over 10 bases. CDR1 WSHSY and CDR2 SAAADI come from the germline V gene. Germline trimming cut 0 bases from V and 3 bases from J; bases unmatched to any gene: 5. The CDR3 contains 17 residues. The CDR3 sequence is CASSESKRGGYYNEQFF. CDR3 nucleotide sequence: TGCGCCAGCAGTGAGTCGAAGCGGGGGGGGTACTACAATGAGCAGTTCTTC.

The V call is TRBV29-1, the J call TRBJ2-7; 7 bases align to TRBD1. J gave up 10 bases and V 1 base, and 7 bases lay outside the gene matches. This CDR3 has 12 residues. The germline V gene has CDR1 SQVTM and CDR2 ANQGSEA. Here the CDR3 reads CSVEGSQGVQYF. CDR3 bases: TGCAGCGTTGAAGGCTCGCAGGGGGTCCAGTACTTC.

At least ten counts were recorded for this clonotype. The chain combines TRBV5-1 with TRBJ1-2; D may be TRBD1 (5 bases). V was shortened by 1 base and J by 5 bases, with 15 bases between the two germline ends. CDR3 size: 15 residues. Per the germline V gene, CDR1 is SGHRS and CDR2 is YFSETQ. The CDR3 sequence is CASSLRQGWNYGYTF. The CDR3 DNA reads as TGCGCCAGCAGCTTGAGGCAGGGCTGGAATTATGGCTACACCTTC.

This chain links TRBV11-1 with TRBJ2-7, with a tentative D call TRBD1 (6 bases). The germline V gene encodes CDR1 SGHAT and CDR2 FQDESV (reference sequence). Trimming pared 1 base from V and 0 bases from J, leaving 22 bases between. The CDR3 covers 19 residues. CDR3: CASSLVEPGTLPFSYEQYF. CDR3 nucleotides: TGTGCCAGCAGCTTAGTCGAACCCGGGACATTACCTTTCTCCTACGAGCAGTACTTC.

This clonotype came up many times. The CDR3 protein is CATTLRSSPPYEQYF. The CDR3 DNA reads as TGTGCCACCACCCTTAGGTCATCCCCACCTTACGAGCAGTACTTC. The chain employs TRBV24-1 and TRBJ2-7, with D uncertain. Trimming left V 8 bases short and J 4 bases short, with 20 bases between. Germline V gene lookup returns CDR1 KGHDR and CDR2 SFDVKD. The CDR3 covers 15 residues.

This clonotype was seen only a few times. This chain joins TRBV4-1 and TRBJ2-5; 7 nucleotides line up with TRBD2. V shed 2 bases and J 3 bases; nucleotides not matched to a gene: 6. Germline V gene lookup returns CDR1 MGHRA and CDR2 YSYEKL. The CDR3 extends over 15 amino acids. The CDR3 coding sequence is TGCGCCAGCAGCCAATTGTCGGCGGGAGAAGAGACCCAGTACTTC. Amino acid sequence: CASSQLSAGEETQYF.

Comments on this clonotype: One end of the junction does not line up with germline, which may come from a read error. The chain recombines TRBV5-1 with TRBJ2-6; possibly TRBD1 for D (6 bases). The CDR3 is 18 amino acids. The germline gives CDR1 SGHRS, CDR2 YFSETQ. CDR3 sequence reads: CASSFSGVHGSGANILTF. The DNA for the CDR3 is TGCGCCAGCAGCTTCTCAGGGGTGCACGGCTCTGGGGCCAACATCCTGACTTTC.

Ten or more counts support this clonotype. This chain joins TRBV12-3 or TRBV12-4 and TRBJ2-2; TRBD2 aligns across 12 bases. CDR3 length: 15 amino acids. The V gene end was trimmed by 6 bases and the J gene end by 6 bases; junction bases not matched to a gene: 5. The CDR3 is CASSQASGGAGELFF. CDR3 bases: TGTGCCAGCAGCCAAGCTAGCGGGGGGGCCGGGGAGCTGTTTTTT.

This clonotype was seen a few times. The chain joins TRBV4-3 to TRBJ2-6, with D maybe TRBD2 (5 bases). The germline V gene encodes CDR1 LGHNA and CDR2 YSLEER. The CDR3 spans 16 residues. Trimming removed 0 bases at V and 3 bases at J, with 9 bases between. DNA for the CDR3: TGCGCCAGCAGCCAAGAACTAGTGGTTGGGGCCAACGTCCTGACTTTC. Its protein is CASSQELVVGANVLTF.

This clonotype has a handful of counts. V is TRBV5-1 and J is TRBJ2-7; TRBD2 is a possible D gene (6 bases). Trimming removed 6 bases at V and 7 bases at J, with 23 bases between. The CDR3 contains 15 residues. In germline, CDR1 is SGHRS, CDR2 YFSETQ. CDR3 sequence reads: CASNLLGGDAGEQYF. The CDR3 bases are TGCGCCAGCAACCTCTTGGGCGGGGATGCCGGGGAGCAGTACTTC.

The sample holds a few counts of this clonotype. J is TRBJ2-7 and V is TRBV15, with D perhaps TRBD2 (6 bases). The germline gives CDR1 LNHNV, CDR2 YYDKDF (reference sequence). This CDR3 region has 14 residues. V lost 3 bases to trimming and J lost 4 bases, with 13 bases between them. The CDR3 nucleotides read TGTGCCACCAGCAGTAATGGAGGGGCGTACGAGCAGTACTTC. Translation gives CATSSNGGAYEQYF. The full variable domain, rest sourced from reference TRBV15 and TRBJ2-7, is DAMVIQNPRYQVTQFGKPVTLSCSQTLNHNVMYWYQQKSSQAPKLLFHYYDKDFNNEADTPDNFQSRRPNTSFCFLDIRSPGLGDTAMYLCATSSNGGAYEQYFGPGTRLTVT.

The table lists this clonotype with many counts. The chain recombines TRBV20-1 with TRBJ2-2, with 10 bases matching TRBD2. The CDR3 length is 17 residues. Germline-derived CDR1 and CDR2 are DFQATT and SNEGSKA (reference sequence). Trimming cost V 5 bases and J 0 bases; bases outside gene matches: 9. CDR3 residues: CSARRTSGFANTGELFF. The DNA for the CDR3 is TGCAGTGCTCGAAGGACTAGCGGCTTCGCGAACACCGGGGAGCTGTTTTTT.

This clonotype was recorded a few times. The gene calls are TRBV15 and TRBJ2-7; 10 bases are a match to TRBD1. Trimming at V came to 5 bases and at J to 4 bases, leaving 5 bases not matched to a gene. The CDR3 is 14 amino acids. In germline, CDR1 is LNHNV, CDR2 YYDKDF (reference sequence). CDR3 nucleotide sequence: TGTGCCACCAGCGAACGGGACAGGGGTTACGAGCAGTACTTC. It specifies CATSERDRGYEQYF.

J is TRBJ2-2 and V is TRBV9, with D possibly being TRBD1 or TRBD2 (5 bases each). This CDR3 has 15 amino acids. The V gene lost 3 bases and the J gene lost 5 bases, with 14 bases spanning the gap. Looked up from germline, CDR1 is SGDLS and CDR2 is YYNGEE. The CDR3 loop reads CASSEGDRITGELFF. In nucleotides, the CDR3 is TGTGCCAGCAGCGAAGGGGACCGAATTACCGGGGAGCTGTTTTTT. Full variable domain (outside the CDR3, taken from reference TRBV9 and TRBJ2-2): DSGVTQTPKHLITATGQRVTLRCSPRSGDLSVYWYQQSLDQGLQFLIQYYNGEERAKGNILERFSAQQFPDLHSELNLSSLELGDSALYFCASSEGDRITGELFFGEGSRLTVL.